This T cell receptor beta chain was profiled in a study of T cell responses to AZD1222 COVID-19 vaccine. This CDR3 is built from 16 residues. From germline, CDR1 is LGHDT and CDR2 YNNKEL (reference sequence). Trimming removed 1 base from V and 5 bases from J, with 15 bases in between. The data were produced by immunoSEQ multiplex PCR, yet TCRdb's version contains in-frame clones alone and is incomplete. The profile shows roughly 150,000 clones, roughly 88% of them singletons. This clone was counted once. The genes are TRBV3-1 (or the pseudogene TRBV3-2) and TRBJ2-1; perhaps TRBD2 as D (5 bases). The sample in question was peripheral blood, obtained on day 0 of AZD1222 vaccination. The source is an adult in good health. CDR3 DNA: TGTGCCAGCAGCCAAGGATATTTGGCGGGCCACAATGAGCAGTTCTTC. Protein sequence: CASSQGYLAGHNEQFF.